This T cell receptor beta chain was captured in a study of T cell responses to AZD1222 COVID-19 vaccine (TCRdb year 2021). Background for the entire study: Because spike-specific TCR depth and breadth did not differ between the two schedules, AZD1222 recipients who got a second dose at roughly 4 weeks were pooled with those who got a second dose at roughly 12 weeks. A total of just over 230 trial participants underwent TCR sequencing, of whom about 200 had received two doses of AZD1222 and 26 had received two doses of the MenACWY control vaccine. Trial participants were enrolled by age into 18-55, 56-69 and 70-plus year subgroups, with roughly 150, 30 and 60 TCR-sequenced participants respectively. Study-level results and caveats: Participants were mostly white British and included more females than males, and it was suggested by the authors that clonal diversity may have been underestimated. Because no day 14 peak-response samples were available, repertoires were characterized only after the peak T cell response. After two AZD1222 doses, spike-specific TCR breadth and depth were significantly higher than at day 0 and than in MenACWY recipients. Epitopes outside the regions mutated in the B.1.351 and B.1.1.7 variants were reportedly recognized by nearly half of the unique spike-specific TCRs. Vaccine-associated CD4 TCRs spanned the whole spike protein, with dominant responses in regions 160-218 and 743-854. In the small 56-69-year group, the increase in depth fell short of significance, most likely because of low power. Conclusions about previously exposed vaccinees are limited, since just 6 or 7 AZD1222 recipients were seropositive for SARS-CoV-2 at baseline.

Inclusive of the bounding cysteine and phenylalanine, the CDR3 is 15 residues long. The kept DNA is CDR3 alone, 45 bases in frame from the first base. CDR1 and CDR2 are read off the germline V gene as KGHSH and LQKENI. A distance of 16 bases separates the germline ends of V and J, which lose 5 bases and 2 bases respectively. Comment on this clone: Its specific antigen is unknown. No much larger clone is present one base from it, and per-base qualities are unavailable.

What this sample's time point label stands for: baseline before first vaccination. Vaccinee samples were obtained from the UK trials COV001 and COV002, which included a single-blind randomized controlled phase 2/3 trial of AZD1222 (ChAdOx1 nCoV-19) in healthy adults. Trial participant PBMC samples were collected at day 0 and day 28 after the second dose for TCRbeta chain sequencing. The CDR3 regions of human TCRbeta chains were subjected to immunosequencing. From the authors' description of their analysis: Repertoire TCRs were checked for matches against a reference library of SARS-CoV-2-specific TCRs that had been generated using the MIRA antigen-specificity platform. Breadth was defined as the fraction of unique TCRs that were SARS-CoV-2-associated. Depth was defined as the fraction of total T cells that were SARS-CoV-2-associated. Each spike-specific TCR was assigned to its reactive spike region and to a CD4 or CD8 class using the MIRA data. Log10-transformed breadth and depth values were compared by one-way ANOVA with Sidak's multiple comparisons tests. Imported from immuneACCESS, the table was reduced by TCRdb to in-frame sequences with V and J called. These copies leave out some clones; in studies compared against another copy, an unresolved V gene accounts for under half, and the cause of the remainder is not known. V, J and clone size were drawn from that table, and D and trimming were deduced from the DNA. Across this sample there are about 130,000 clones, with just over 85% seen only once. The ten top clones hold 7.6% of the sample.

The specimen was peripheral blood, collected on day 0 of AZD1222 vaccination. This receptor chain uses TRBV18 and TRBJ2-7, and possibly TRBD1, on 6 matching bases. The origin of this receptor is an adult in good health. The DNA reads as follows: TGTGCCAGCTCATTGCGGACAGTTTCAACCTACGAGCAGTACTTC. Its translation reads: CASSLRTVSTYEQYF.